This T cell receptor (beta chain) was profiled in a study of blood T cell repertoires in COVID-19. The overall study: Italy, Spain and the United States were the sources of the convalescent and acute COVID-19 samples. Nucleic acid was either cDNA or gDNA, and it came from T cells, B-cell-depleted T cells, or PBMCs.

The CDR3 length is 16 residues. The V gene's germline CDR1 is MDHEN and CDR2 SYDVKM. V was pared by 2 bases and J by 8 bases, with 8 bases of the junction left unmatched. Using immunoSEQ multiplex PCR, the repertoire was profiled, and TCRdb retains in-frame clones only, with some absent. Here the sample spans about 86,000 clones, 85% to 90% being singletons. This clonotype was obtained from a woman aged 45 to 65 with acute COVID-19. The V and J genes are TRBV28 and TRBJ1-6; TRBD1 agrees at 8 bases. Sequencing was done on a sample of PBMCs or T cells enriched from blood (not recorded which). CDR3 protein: CASSLAGGKVDSPLHF. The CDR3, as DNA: TGTGCCAGCAGTTTAGCAGGGGGCAAGGTAGATTCACCCCTCCACTTT. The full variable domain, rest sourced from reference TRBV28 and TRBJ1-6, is DVKVTQSSRYLVKRTGEKVFLECVQDMDHENMFWYRQDPGLGLRLIYFSYDVKMKEKGDIPEGYSVSREKKERFSLILESASTNQTSMYLCASSLAGGKVDSPLHFGNGTRLTVT.